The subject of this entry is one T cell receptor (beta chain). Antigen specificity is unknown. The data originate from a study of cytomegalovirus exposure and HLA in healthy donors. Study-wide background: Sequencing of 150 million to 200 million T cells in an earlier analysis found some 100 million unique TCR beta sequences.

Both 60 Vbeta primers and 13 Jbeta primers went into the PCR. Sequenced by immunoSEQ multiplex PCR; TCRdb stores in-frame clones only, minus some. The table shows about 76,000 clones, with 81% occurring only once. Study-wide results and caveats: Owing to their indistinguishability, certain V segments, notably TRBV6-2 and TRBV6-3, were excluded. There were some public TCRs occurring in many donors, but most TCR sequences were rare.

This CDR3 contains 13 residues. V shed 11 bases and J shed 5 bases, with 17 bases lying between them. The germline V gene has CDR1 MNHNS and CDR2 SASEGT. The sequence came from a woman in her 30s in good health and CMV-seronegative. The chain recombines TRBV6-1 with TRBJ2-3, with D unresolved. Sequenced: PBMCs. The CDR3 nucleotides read TGTGCCGCCAGTTCCCGCGGCCAAGATACGCAGTATTTT. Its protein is CAASSRGQDTQYF.